This TCR beta chain originates from a study of shared clonotypes between healthy human individuals. Findings of the study overall: A generally larger estimated richness was seen in naive subsets than in memory subsets.

CD45RO-negative, CCR7-positively selected cells formed the naive CD8 fraction, excluding terminally differentiated effector memory CD45RA+ cells. This clone appeared a single time. What it binds is unknown. Assay: immunoSEQ multiplex PCR; the TCRdb copy retains only in-frame clones and omits some. Of about 2.1 million clones listed, 90% to 95% are singletons. This TCR was recovered from a man younger than 35 in good health. Some clones in this sample may be carry-over from other donors' samples. Input material: naive CD8+ T cells from PBMCs.

The CDR3 bases are TGTGCCAGCAGTCCCGATAGCGGGAGAAGGTCCTACGAGCAGTACTTC. Its translation: CASSPDSGRRSYEQYF. The chain joins TRBV28 to TRBJ2-7; TRBD2 matches 9 bases. The junction had 9 bases not matched to a gene; V was cut back by 5 bases and J by 1 base. CDR3 size: 16 residues. Germline V gene data show CDR1 as MDHEN and CDR2 as SYDVKM.